This is a list of T cell receptor beta chains from one sample in a study of PD-1 blockade in mismatch repair-deficient tumors. Clones were read by immunoSEQ multiplex PCR, and TCRdb kept only the in-frame ones, dropping some. In the table there are 15,000 or so clones, approximately 82% of which are singletons. The material was PBMCs, obtained less than 15 weeks after starting pembrolizumab. These receptor sequences come from an adult with mismatch repair-deficient cancer. The CDR3 runs from the conserved cysteine through the conserved F or W. D genes are given only for firm matches. Only some rows state a clone size, as once, few, many or a class for expanded clones.

V gene: TRBV19
clone size: NA
J gene: TRBJ1-5
D gene: NA
CDR3 DNA: TGTGCCAGTAGTATAGCCCAGGTTAGCAATCAGCCCCAGCATTTT
CDR3 protein: CASSIAQVSNQPQHF

V gene: TRBV19
clone size: NA
J gene: TRBJ2-1
D gene: TRBD2
CDR3 DNA: TGTGCCAGTAGTATAGGGCCTAGCGGACCTATCTACAATGAGCAGTTCTTC
CDR3 protein: CASSIGPSGPIYNEQFF

V gene: TRBV5-6
clone size: NA
J gene: TRBJ1-1
D gene: NA
CDR3 DNA: TGTGCCAGCAGCCCGGGTGTGAGGACTGAAGCTTTCTTT
CDR3 protein: CASSPGVRTEAFF

V gene: TRBV30
clone size: few
J gene: TRBJ1-6
D gene: NA
CDR3 DNA: TGTGCCTGGAGAATGCAGGGAAATTCACCCCTCCACTTT
CDR3 protein: CAWRMQGNSPLHF

V gene: TRBV6-5
clone size: NA
J gene: TRBJ2-1
D gene: TRBD2
CDR3 DNA: TGTGCCAGCAGTTACTCGGAACTAGCGGGATTAAATGAGCAGTTCTTC
CDR3 protein: CASSYSELAGLNEQFF

V gene: TRBV19
clone size: NA
J gene: TRBJ1-4
D gene: NA
CDR3 DNA: TGTGCCAGTAAGATCAAGACAGTCACTAATGAAAAACTGTTTTTT
CDR3 protein: CASKIKTVTNEKLFF

V gene: TRBV9
clone size: once
J gene: TRBJ1-1
D gene: NA
CDR3 DNA: TGTGCCAGCAGCGCGGCGGGGATGGAGACTGAAGCTTTCTTT
CDR3 protein: CASSAAGMETEAFF

V gene: TRBV19
clone size: NA
J gene: TRBJ1-2
D gene: TRBD1
CDR3 DNA: TGTGCCAGTAGTATCTGGCAGGGGGCGCGAGGCTACACCTTC
CDR3 protein: CASSIWQGARGYTF

V gene: TRBV14
clone size: NA
J gene: TRBJ2-7
D gene: TRBD1
CDR3 DNA: TGTGCCAGCTCCCAAACCGGGACAGCCCCCTACGAGCAGTACTTC
CDR3 protein: CASSQTGTAPYEQYF

V gene: TRBV5-1
clone size: once
J gene: TRBJ1-4
D gene: TRBD1
CDR3 DNA: TGCGCCAGCAGCATAGGGGGCACTAATGAAAAACTGTTTTTT
CDR3 protein: CASSIGGTNEKLFF

V gene: TRBV28
clone size: NA
J gene: TRBJ2-7
D gene: TRBD2
CDR3 DNA: TGTGCCAGCAGTCTAACTAGCGGGTCTGCCTACGAGCAGTACTTC
CDR3 protein: CASSLTSGSAYEQYF

V gene: TRBV27
clone size: NA
J gene: TRBJ1-4
D gene: NA
CDR3 DNA: TGTGCCAGCAGTTCAACAGGGTATATTAATGAAAAACTGTTTTTT
CDR3 protein: CASSSTGYINEKLFF

V gene: TRBV6-4
clone size: NA
J gene: TRBJ2-7
D gene: TRBD2
CDR3 DNA: TGTGCCAGCAGTGAGAGAGCGGGGCCACCTTACGAGCAGTACTTC
CDR3 protein: CASSERAGPPYEQYF

V gene: TRBV5-4
clone size: once
J gene: TRBJ1-1
D gene: NA
CDR3 DNA: TGTGCCAGCAGCTCACTCAGGGGCCTCACTGAAGCTTTCTTT
CDR3 protein: CASSSLRGLTEAFF

V gene: TRBV6-5
clone size: NA
J gene: TRBJ1-1
D gene: TRBD1
CDR3 DNA: TGTGCCAGCAGACCTGACAGGGGGCGAGGGACTGAAGCTTTCTTT
CDR3 protein: CASRPDRGRGTEAFF

V gene: TRBV28
clone size: once
J gene: TRBJ2-7
D gene: NA
CDR3 DNA: TGTGCCAGCAGTTTACAACTCCGGGACTGGACCTACGAGCAGTACTTC
CDR3 protein: CASSLQLRDWTYEQYF

V gene: TRBV5-1
clone size: NA
J gene: TRBJ1-2
D gene: NA
CDR3 DNA: TGCGCCAGCAGCTTAAGTCAGGGGAACTATGGCTACACCTTC
CDR3 protein: CASSLSQGNYGYTF

V gene: TRBV11-2
clone size: NA
J gene: TRBJ2-7
D gene: TRBD2
CDR3 DNA: TGTGCCAGCAGCTTAGAAGGTAGGACTAGCGGGAGGCCTTACGAGCAGTACTTC
CDR3 protein: CASSLEGRTSGRPYEQYF

V gene: TRBV5-5
clone size: NA
J gene: TRBJ2-2
D gene: NA
CDR3 DNA: TGTGCCAGCAGCTTGTGGGGGCCGGCTGGGGACACCGGGGAGCTGTTTTTT
CDR3 protein: CASSLWGPAGDTGELFF

V gene: TRBV5-1
clone size: few
J gene: TRBJ1-1
D gene: TRBD1
CDR3 DNA: TGCGCCAGCAGTCCCGGGACAGGGAGCACTGAAGCTTTCTTT
CDR3 protein: CASSPGTGSTEAFF

V gene: TRBV5-1
clone size: few
J gene: TRBJ1-1
D gene: NA
CDR3 DNA: TGCGCCAGCAGCTTCGGACAGACTGAAGCTTTCTTT
CDR3 protein: CASSFGQTEAFF

V gene: TRBV6-1
clone size: once
J gene: TRBJ1-4
D gene: NA
CDR3 DNA: TGTGCCAGCAGTGTTCTTAGGGGGGGGACTAATGAAAAACTGTTTTTT
CDR3 protein: CASSVLRGGTNEKLFF

V gene: TRBV5-1
clone size: NA
J gene: TRBJ1-3
D gene: NA
CDR3 DNA: TGCGCCAGCAGCTTGGAGCAGGCGTTCTCTGGAAACACCATATATTTT
CDR3 protein: CASSLEQAFSGNTIYF

V gene: TRBV10-3
clone size: NA
J gene: TRBJ1-4
D gene: NA
CDR3 DNA: TGTGCCATCAGTGAGGCGTTGTTGTGGAAACTGTTTTTT
CDR3 protein: CAISEALLWKLFF

V gene: TRBV19
clone size: NA
J gene: TRBJ1-2
D gene: NA
CDR3 DNA: TGTGCCAGTAGCACTAGATCGTGGGTCGATGGCTACACCTTC
CDR3 protein: CASSTRSWVDGYTF

V gene: TRBV28
clone size: NA
J gene: TRBJ1-1
D gene: TRBD1
CDR3 DNA: TGTGCCAGCAGTACGTACAGGGGCAACGGTGCTTTCTTT
CDR3 protein: CASSTYRGNGAFF

V gene: TRBV5-1
clone size: NA
J gene: TRBJ2-3
D gene: TRBD2
CDR3 DNA: TGCGCCAGCAGCCGAGGGCTAGCGGGAGGGGCCCTCACAGATACGCAGTATTTT
CDR3 protein: CASSRGLAGGALTDTQYF

V gene: TRBV7-2
clone size: once
J gene: TRBJ2-1
D gene: TRBD1
CDR3 DNA: TGTGCCAGCTCGGCCGACAGGGATTACAATGAGCAGTTCTTC
CDR3 protein: CASSADRDYNEQFF

V gene: TRBV7-3
clone size: NA
J gene: TRBJ1-2
D gene: TRBD1
CDR3 DNA: TGTGCCAGCAGCTTAAATTCTATTGGGACAGGGGGCGGTGGCTACACCTTC
CDR3 protein: CASSLNSIGTGGGGYTF

V gene: TRBV19
clone size: NA
J gene: TRBJ2-6
D gene: TRBD2
CDR3 DNA: TGTGCCAGTAGTAGGGCGGGGGGTGCGTTAGGGGCCAACGTCCTGACTTTC
CDR3 protein: CASSRAGGALGANVLTF

V gene: TRBV5-4
clone size: NA
J gene: TRBJ1-2
D gene: TRBD1
CDR3 DNA: TGTGCCATCCCTCGGACAGGGAACTATGGCTACACCTTC
CDR3 protein: CAIPRTGNYGYTF

V gene: TRBV5-6
clone size: NA
J gene: TRBJ1-2
D gene: NA
CDR3 DNA: TGTGCCAGCAGCTTTCTTGCGAACTATGGCTACACCTTC
CDR3 protein: CASSFLANYGYTF

V gene: TRBV5-1
clone size: NA
J gene: TRBJ2-2
D gene: NA
CDR3 DNA: TGCGCCAGCAGGACTCGGAGTTTCGCGAACACCGGGGAGCTGTTTTTT
CDR3 protein: CASRTRSFANTGELFF

V gene: TRBV27
clone size: NA
J gene: TRBJ2-3
D gene: TRBD2
CDR3 DNA: TGTGCCAGCACCGGGCTAGGACTAGCGGACACAGATACGCAGTATTTT
CDR3 protein: CASTGLGLADTDTQYF

V gene: TRBV19
clone size: NA
J gene: TRBJ2-1
D gene: TRBD2
CDR3 DNA: TGTGCCAGTAGTATAACGGGAGGGGGAGGTGAGCAGTTCTTC
CDR3 protein: CASSITGGGGEQFF

V gene: TRBV6-1
clone size: NA
J gene: TRBJ2-7
D gene: TRBD1
CDR3 DNA: TGTGCCAGCACCCAACAGGGGGCATCCTACGAGCAGTACTTC
CDR3 protein: CASTQQGASYEQYF

V gene: TRBV5-1
clone size: NA
J gene: TRBJ1-4
D gene: NA
CDR3 DNA: TGCGCCAGCAGGGTGACAGGAACTAATGAAAAACTGTTTTTT
CDR3 protein: CASRVTGTNEKLFF

V gene: TRBV5-1
clone size: few
J gene: TRBJ2-7
D gene: NA
CDR3 DNA: TGCGCCAGCTCTGATCGGGGGGCCCTTACCTACGAGCAGTACTTC
CDR3 protein: CASSDRGALTYEQYF

V gene: TRBV19
clone size: NA
J gene: TRBJ2-1
D gene: TRBD2
CDR3 DNA: TGTGCCAGTACTAGGACTAGCGCAACAAACAATGAGCAGTTCTTC
CDR3 protein: CASTRTSATNNEQFF

V gene: TRBV7-3
clone size: NA
J gene: TRBJ2-3
D gene: NA
CDR3 DNA: TGTGCCAGCACCCTAAATCCCACAGATACGCAGTATTTT
CDR3 protein: CASTLNPTDTQYF

V gene: TRBV2
clone size: NA
J gene: TRBJ2-1
D gene: NA
CDR3 DNA: TGTGCCAGCAGTGAGACACTCACAGCCTACAATGAGCAGTTCTTC
CDR3 protein: CASSETLTAYNEQFF

V gene: TRBV15
clone size: NA
J gene: TRBJ2-3
D gene: NA
CDR3 DNA: TGTGCCACCAGCACGCGAGCAGATACGCAGTATTTT
CDR3 protein: CATSTRADTQYF

V gene: TRBV6-1
clone size: NA
J gene: TRBJ2-1
D gene: TRBD2
CDR3 DNA: TGTGCCAGCAGTGACGGGAGGGCCCCCTACAATGAGCAGTTCTTC
CDR3 protein: CASSDGRAPYNEQFF

V gene: TRBV6-5
clone size: NA
J gene: TRBJ1-2
D gene: NA
CDR3 DNA: TGTGCCAGCAGTTCCCCCCGGCAGGACTATGGCTACACCTTC
CDR3 protein: CASSSPRQDYGYTF

V gene: TRBV30
clone size: NA
J gene: TRBJ2-7
D gene: TRBD2
CDR3 DNA: TGTGCCTGGAGTGGAAGGGCTAGCGGTAAAGAGTCCTACGAGCAGTACTTC
CDR3 protein: CAWSGRASGKESYEQYF

V gene: TRBV28
clone size: NA
J gene: TRBJ2-3
D gene: TRBD2
CDR3 DNA: TGTGCCAGCAGTTCCCTGACTAGCGGGAGTATGATAGATACGCAGTATTTT
CDR3 protein: CASSSLTSGSMIDTQYF

V gene: TRBV19
clone size: NA
J gene: TRBJ1-2
D gene: NA
CDR3 DNA: TGTGCCAGTAGTCCGTCCCCCAGGAATAACTATGGCTACACCTTC
CDR3 protein: CASSPSPRNNYGYTF

V gene: TRBV28
clone size: NA
J gene: TRBJ1-2
D gene: NA
CDR3 DNA: TGTGCCAGCAGAGAACTGTTCTATGGCTACACCTTC
CDR3 protein: CASRELFYGYTF

V gene: TRBV5-1
clone size: NA
J gene: TRBJ2-2
D gene: NA
CDR3 DNA: TGCGCCAGCAGCAAAGACAGGCCCACGACCGGGGAGCTGTTTTTT
CDR3 protein: CASSKDRPTTGELFF

V gene: TRBV9
clone size: NA
J gene: TRBJ2-4
D gene: TRBD2
CDR3 DNA: TGTGCCAGCAGCGTAGAGAGCGGGAGAGCCAAAAACATTCAGTACTTC
CDR3 protein: CASSVESGRAKNIQYF